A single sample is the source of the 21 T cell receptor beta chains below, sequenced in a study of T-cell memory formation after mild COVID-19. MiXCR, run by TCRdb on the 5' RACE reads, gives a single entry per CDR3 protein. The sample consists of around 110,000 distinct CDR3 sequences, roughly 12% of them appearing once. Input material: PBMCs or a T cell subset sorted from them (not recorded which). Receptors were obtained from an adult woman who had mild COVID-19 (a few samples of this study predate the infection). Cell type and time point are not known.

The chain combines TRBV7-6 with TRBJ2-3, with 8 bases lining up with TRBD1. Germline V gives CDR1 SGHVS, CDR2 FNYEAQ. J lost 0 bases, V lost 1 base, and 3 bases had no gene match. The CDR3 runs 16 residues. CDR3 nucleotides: TGTGCCAGCAGCTTAGATTGGACAGGGAGCACAGATACGCAGTATTTT. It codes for CASSLDWTGSTDTQYF.

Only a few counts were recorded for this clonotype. CDR3 DNA: TGTGCCAGCAGCAGACCTCACGGGGAAGAGACCCAGTACTTC. Encoded protein: CASSRPHGEETQYF. J is TRBJ2-5 and V is TRBV6-5, with D perhaps matching TRBD2 (5 bases). Germline assignment: CDR1 MNHEY and CDR2 SVGAGI. This CDR3 has 14 residues. Trimming shortened V by 6 bases and J by 3 bases, and 14 bases separated the two germline ends.

This CDR3 is CASSHWTSGKNEQFF. The CDR3 DNA reads as TGTGCCAGCAGCCATTGGACTAGCGGGAAGAATGAGCAGTTCTTC. The V call is TRBV14, the J call TRBJ2-1; 12 nucleotides align to TRBD2. The CDR3 runs to 15 residues. Losses at the gene ends were 3 bases for V and 7 bases for J; bases not matched to a gene: 4. Germline values: CDR1 SGHDN, CDR2 FVKESK.

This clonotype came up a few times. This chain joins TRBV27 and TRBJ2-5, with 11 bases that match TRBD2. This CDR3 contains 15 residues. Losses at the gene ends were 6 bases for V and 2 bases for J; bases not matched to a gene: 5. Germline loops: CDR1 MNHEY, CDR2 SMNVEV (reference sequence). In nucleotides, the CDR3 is TGTGCCAGCAGAACCCTAGCGGGGGGACAAGAGACCCAGTACTTC. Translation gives CASRTLAGGQETQYF.

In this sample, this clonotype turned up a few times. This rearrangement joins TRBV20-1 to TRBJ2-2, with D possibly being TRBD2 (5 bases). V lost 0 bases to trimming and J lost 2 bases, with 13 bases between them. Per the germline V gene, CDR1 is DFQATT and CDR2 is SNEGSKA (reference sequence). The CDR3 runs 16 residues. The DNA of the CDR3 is TGCAGTGCTAGAGAAAGCGGCGGCCACAACACCGGGGAGCTGTTTTTT. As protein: CSARESGGHNTGELFF.

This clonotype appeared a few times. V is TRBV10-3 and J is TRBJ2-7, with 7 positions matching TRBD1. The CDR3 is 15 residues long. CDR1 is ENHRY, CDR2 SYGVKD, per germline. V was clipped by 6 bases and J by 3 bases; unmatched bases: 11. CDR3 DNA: TGTGCCATCAGGGATCCCGACAGGGCCTACTACGAGCAGTACTTC. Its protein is CAIRDPDRAYYEQYF.

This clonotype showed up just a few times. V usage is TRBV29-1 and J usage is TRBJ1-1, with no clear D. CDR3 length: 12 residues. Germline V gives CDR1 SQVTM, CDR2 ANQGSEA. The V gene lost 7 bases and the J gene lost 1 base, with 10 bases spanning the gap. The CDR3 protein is CSDGMANTEAFF. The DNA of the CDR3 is TGCAGCGATGGCATGGCGAACACTGAAGCTTTCTTT.

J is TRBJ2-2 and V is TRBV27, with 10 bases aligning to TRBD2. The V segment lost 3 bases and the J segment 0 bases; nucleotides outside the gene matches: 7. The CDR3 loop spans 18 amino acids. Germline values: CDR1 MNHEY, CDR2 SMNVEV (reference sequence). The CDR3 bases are TGTGCCAGCAGTTTTTTAGCGGGGGGCCCGGCGAACACCGGGGAGCTGTTTTTT. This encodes CASSFLAGGPANTGELFF.

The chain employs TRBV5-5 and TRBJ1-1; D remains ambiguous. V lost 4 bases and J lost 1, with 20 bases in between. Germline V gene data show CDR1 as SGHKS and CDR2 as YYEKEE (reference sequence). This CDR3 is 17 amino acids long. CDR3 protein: CASSDYLGGSGNTEAFF. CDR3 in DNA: TGTGCCAGCAGCGATTACCTAGGCGGCTCGGGGAACACTGAAGCTTTCTTT.

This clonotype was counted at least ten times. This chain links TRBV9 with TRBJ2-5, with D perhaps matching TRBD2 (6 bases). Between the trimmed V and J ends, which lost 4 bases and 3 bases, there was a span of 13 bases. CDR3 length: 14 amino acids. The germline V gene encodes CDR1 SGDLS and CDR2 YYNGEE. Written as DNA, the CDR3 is TGTGCCAGCAGCCCTCGGACTACAAAAGAGACCCAGTACTTC. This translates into CASSPRTTKETQYF.

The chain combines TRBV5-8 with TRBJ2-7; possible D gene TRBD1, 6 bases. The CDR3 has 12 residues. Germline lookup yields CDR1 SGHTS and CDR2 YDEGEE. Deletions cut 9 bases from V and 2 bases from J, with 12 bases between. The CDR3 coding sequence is TGTGCCACCGAGGACAGAACCTACGAGCAGTACTTC. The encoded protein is CATEDRTYEQYF.

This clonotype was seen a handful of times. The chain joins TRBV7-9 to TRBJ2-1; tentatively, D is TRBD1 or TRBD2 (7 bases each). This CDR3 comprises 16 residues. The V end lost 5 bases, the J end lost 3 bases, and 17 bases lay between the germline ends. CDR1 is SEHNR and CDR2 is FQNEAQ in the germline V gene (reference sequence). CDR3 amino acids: CASSPSGGEDYNEQFF. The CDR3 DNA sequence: TGTGCCAGCAGCCCATCAGGGGGGGAGGACTACAATGAGCAGTTCTTC.

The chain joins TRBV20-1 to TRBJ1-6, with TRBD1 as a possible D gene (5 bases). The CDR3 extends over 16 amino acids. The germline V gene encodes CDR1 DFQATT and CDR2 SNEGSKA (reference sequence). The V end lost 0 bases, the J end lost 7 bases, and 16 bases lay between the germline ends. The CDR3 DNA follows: TGCAGTGCTAGAGAGATTGGAGGGGCAGCCAATTCACCCCTCCACTTT. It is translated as CSAREIGGAANSPLHF.

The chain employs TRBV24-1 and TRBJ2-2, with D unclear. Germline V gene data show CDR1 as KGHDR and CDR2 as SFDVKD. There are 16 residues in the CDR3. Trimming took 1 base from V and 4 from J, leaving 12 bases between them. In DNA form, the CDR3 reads TGTGCCACCAGTGATTTTGCCCACGACGGCACCGGGGAGCTGTTTTTT. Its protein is CATSDFAHDGTGELFF.

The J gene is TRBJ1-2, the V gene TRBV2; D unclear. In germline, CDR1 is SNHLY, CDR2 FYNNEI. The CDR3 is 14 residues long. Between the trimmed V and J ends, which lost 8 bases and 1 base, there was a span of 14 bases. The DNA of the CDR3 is TGTGCCAGCCTACCTGGAGCGTTTAACTATGGCTACACCTTC. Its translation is CASLPGAFNYGYTF. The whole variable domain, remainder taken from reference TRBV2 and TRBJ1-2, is EPEVTQTPSHQVTQMGQEVILRCVPISNHLYFYWYRQILGQKVEFLVSFYNNEISEKSEIFDDQFSVERPDGSNFTLKIRSTKLEDSAMYFCASLPGAFNYGYTFGSGTRLTVV.

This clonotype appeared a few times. CDR3 nucleotide sequence: TGTGCCAGCAGTCCATCGGGAGGCGGTCCAGATACGCAGTATTTT. Translating gives CASSPSGGGPDTQYF. The V and J genes are TRBV6-5 and TRBJ2-3; TRBD2 aligns across 7 bases. V dropped 5 bases and J dropped 4; count of bases not matched to a gene: 9. The CDR3 consists of 15 residues. Per germline, CDR1 MNHEY and CDR2 SVGAGI.

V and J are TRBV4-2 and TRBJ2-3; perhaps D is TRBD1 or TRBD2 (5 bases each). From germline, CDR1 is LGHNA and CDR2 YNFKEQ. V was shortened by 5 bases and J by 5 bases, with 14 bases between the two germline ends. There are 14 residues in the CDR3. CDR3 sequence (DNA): TGTGCCAGCAGCGGGACGGCTGCACAAGATACGCAGTATTTT. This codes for CASSGTAAQDTQYF.

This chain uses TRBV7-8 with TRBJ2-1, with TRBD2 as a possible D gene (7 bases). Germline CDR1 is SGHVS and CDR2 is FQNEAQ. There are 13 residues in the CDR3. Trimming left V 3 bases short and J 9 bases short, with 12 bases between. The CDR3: CASSFQGRGEQFF. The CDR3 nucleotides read TGTGCCAGCAGCTTCCAGGGGAGGGGTGAGCAGTTCTTC. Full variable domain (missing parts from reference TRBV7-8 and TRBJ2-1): GAGVSQSPRYKVAKRGQDVALRCDPISGHVSLFWYQQALGQGPEFLTYFQNEAQLDKSGLPSDRFFAERPEGSVSTLKIQRTQQEDSAVYLCASSFQGRGEQFFGPGTRLTVL.

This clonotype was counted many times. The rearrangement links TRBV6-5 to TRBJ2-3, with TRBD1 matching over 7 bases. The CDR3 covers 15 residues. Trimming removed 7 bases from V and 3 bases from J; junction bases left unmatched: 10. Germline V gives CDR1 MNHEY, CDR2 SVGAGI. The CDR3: CASTKQGYGTDTQYF. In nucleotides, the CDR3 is TGTGCCAGCACCAAACAGGGGTATGGGACAGATACGCAGTATTTT.

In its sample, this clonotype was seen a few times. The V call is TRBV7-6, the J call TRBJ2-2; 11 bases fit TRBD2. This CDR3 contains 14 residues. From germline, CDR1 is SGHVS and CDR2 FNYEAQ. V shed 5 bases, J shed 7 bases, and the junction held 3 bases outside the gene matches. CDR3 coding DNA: TGTGCCAGCAGCATCGGGACTAGCGGCGGGGAGCTGTTTTTT. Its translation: CASSIGTSGGELFF.

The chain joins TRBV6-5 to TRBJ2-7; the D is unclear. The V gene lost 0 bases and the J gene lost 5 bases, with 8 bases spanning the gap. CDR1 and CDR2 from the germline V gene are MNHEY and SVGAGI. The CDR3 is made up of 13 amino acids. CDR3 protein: CASSYSPPHEQYF. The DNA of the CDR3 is TGTGCCAGCAGTTACTCGCCTCCCCACGAGCAGTACTTC.